This T cell receptor (beta chain) was sequenced for a study of CD8+ T cells in alopecia areata. Study-wide context: Those treated were given oral tofacitinib at 5 to 10 mg twice daily. Broader study findings: With patients, TCR sharing proved less clear than in mice, a difference possibly related to HLA. Normal scalp had lower clonality than lesional scalp, with alopecia totalis/universalis lesions showing this most strongly.

CDR3 length: 14 amino acids. V was pared by 1 base and J by 1 base, with 10 bases between. Per germline, CDR1 SQVTM and CDR2 ANQGSEA. cDNA prepared by RNA extraction and subsequent reverse transcription served as the template for sequencing. The repertoire was sequenced with immunoSEQ multiplex PCR; TCRdb's copy has only in-frame clones and lacks some. The sample contains fewer than 200,000 clones, just under 60% of which appear only once. On this clone itself: Its antigen remains unknown.

This receptor was identified in a human donor with alopecia areata. This chain uses TRBV29-1 with TRBJ2-5; the D gene is possibly TRBD1 (5 bases). The material sequenced was CD4+ T cells sorted from blood, taken at week 0. The DNA of the CDR3 is TGCAGCGTTGAAGGCCGACAGTTCCAAGAGACCCAGTACTTC. Translated, it gives CSVEGRQFQETQYF.